In this sample, the clone carrying this TCR beta chain turned up a few times. Its antigen remains unidentified. The PCR contained 60 Vbeta and 13 Jbeta primers. The assay was immunoSEQ multiplex PCR, and TCRdb's table has in-frame clones only and misses some. Here the sample spans approximately 150,000 clones, about four fifths being singletons. CDR3 size: 13 residues. The entry originates in a study of cytomegalovirus exposure and HLA in healthy donors. Study conclusions and caveats: Most TCRs appeared rarely, but some public TCRs recurred in many donors. Excluded were some V segments that proved indistinguishable, including TRBV6-2 and TRBV6-3.

The sequence was obtained from a woman under 30 in good health and CMV-seropositive. The chain couples TRBV21-1 to TRBJ1-2. TRBV21-1 is flagged as a pseudogene. Sequences were obtained from PBMCs. The CDR3 sequence: CASSFSFGERHTF. The CDR3 coding sequence is TGTGCCAGCAGCTTTTCTTTTGGGGAGCGGCACACCTTC.